Listed below are T cell receptor beta chains from one sample, sequenced in a study of CD4 T cells in relation to SARS-CoV-2 and coronaviruses. Data came from immunoSEQ multiplex PCR; TCRdb stores just in-frame clones and leaves some out. The sample records about 21,000 clones, 70% to 75% being singletons. No antigen is known for these receptors. Input material: CD4+ T cells from PBMCs, cultured in vitro. The receptors shown here come from a human donor in good health. The CDR3 runs from the conserved cysteine through the conserved F or W. The D gene is left open where the match is weak. Expanded clones get a size class; other rows say once, few or many, or leave the size out.

-	TRBV11-3	TRBJ2-1	-	CASSNGVGNEQFF	TGTGCCAGCAGTAACGGAGTGGGCAATGAGCAGTTCTTC
-	TRBV14	TRBJ1-4	-	CASSQGVGGGPNEKLFF	TGTGCCAGCAGCCAGGGGGTCGGTGGGGGACCTAATGAAAAACTGTTTTTT
-	TRBV7-2	TRBJ1-3	-	CASSLSNSGNTIYF	TGTGCCAGCAGCTTGAGTAACTCTGGAAACACCATATATTTT
-	TRBV11-2	TRBJ1-4	-	CASSFGGSNEKLFF	TGTGCCAGCAGCTTCGGGGGAAGTAATGAAAAACTGTTTTTT
-	TRBV6-5	TRBJ1-3	-	CATASSRSGNTIYF	TGTGCCACTGCGTCGAGCCGCTCTGGAAACACCATATATTTT
-	TRBV6-5	TRBJ2-1	-	CASSYSPEGSNEQFF	TGTGCCAGCAGTTACTCCCCGGAGGGTTCCAATGAGCAATTCTTC
-	TRBV6-2/TRBV6-3	TRBJ1-2	-	CASSRPDSLRYGYTF	TGTGCCAGCAGTCGTCCGGACAGCCTCCGTTATGGCTACACCTTC
-	TRBV4-2	TRBJ2-5	few	CASSLGETQYF	TGTGCCAGCAGCCTCGGGGAGACCCAGTACTTC
TRBD1	TRBV10-3	TRBJ1-5	-	CAISNDRGQNQPQHF	TGTGCCATCAGTAATGACAGGGGGCAAAATCAGCCCCAGCATTTT
TRBD2	TRBV5-1	TRBJ2-7	-	CASSLSGNYDEQYF	TGCGCCAGCAGCTTAAGCGGGAACTACGACGAGCAGTACTTC
-	TRBV7-3	TRBJ2-2	-	CASSLKATGLSTGELFF	TGTGCCAGCAGCTTAAAGGCTACTGGGTTGTCGACCGGGGAGCTGTTTTTT
-	TRBV7-2	TRBJ2-2	-	CASSREQVGELFF	TGTGCCAGCAGCCGCGAACAGGTCGGGGAGCTGTTTTTT
TRBD1	TRBV4-3	TRBJ1-2	-	CASSHQTGTGRYGYTF	TGCGCCAGCAGCCACCAGACCGGGACAGGGAGATATGGCTACACCTTC
TRBD2	TRBV7-9	TRBJ2-6	-	CASSSRQAGGPGANVLTF	TGTGCCAGCAGCTCTCGACAGGCGGGGGGACCTGGGGCCAACGTCCTGACTTTC